This is a list of T cell receptor beta chains from one sample in a study of T cells after posttransplantation cyclophosphamide. This table comes from immunoSEQ multiplex PCR, and its TCRdb copy is limited to in-frame clones, with some not included. The table has 1,500 to 2,000 clones, more than 65% seen once. This specimen was PBMCs, taken around 280 days after allogeneic stem cell transplant with posttransplant cyclophosphamide. These receptors originate from a young adult male patient who received an allogeneic stem cell transplant from a related donor, was CMV-positive, and had acute GVHD only. These T cells may partly come from the graft donor. Both conserved end residues are part of each CDR3. Fields, in order: D gene, clone size, J gene, CDR3 length, V gene, CDR3 DNA, CDR3 protein. D genes are given only for firm matches. Size is omitted from some rows. Given values are once, few, many or a class for expanded clones.

TRBD1	NA	TRBJ2-2	15	TRBV18	TGTGCCAGCTCACCGGAAAATACAGGGGCCGGGGAGCTGTTTTTT	CASSPENTGAGELFF
NA	few	TRBJ1-3	15	TRBV30	TGTGCCTGGAGAAGGAGCGGGGGGTCTGGAAACACCATATATTTT	CAWRRSGGSGNTIYF
NA	NA	TRBJ1-5	14	TRBV7-2	TGTGCCAGCAGCCCTCAGGCTAGCAATCAGCCCCAGCATTTT	CASSPQASNQPQHF
TRBD1	NA	TRBJ1-6	17	TRBV7-9	TGTGCCAGCAGCTTCATGGACTGGACAGGGGGTAATTCCCCCCTCCACTTT	CASSFMDWTGGNSPLHF
NA	NA	TRBJ1-1	14	TRBV28	TGTGCCAGCAAGGGAGGGCCCCGGAACACTGAAGCTTTCTTT	CASKGGPRNTEAFF
TRBD1	few	TRBJ2-7	14	TRBV27	TGTGCCAGCAGTTTACGGGCAGGGGGCACCGAGCAGTACTTC	CASSLRAGGTEQYF
NA	once	TRBJ1-6	16	TRBV7-9	TGTGCCAGCAGTTCTAAAAGCGGGGTTCGGAATTCCCCCCTCCACTTT	CASSSKSGVRNSPLHF
NA	few	TRBJ2-7	14	TRBV6-6	TGTGCCAGCAGTTACGGGGGGGCGGGAGTCGAGCAGTACTTC	CASSYGGAGVEQYF
NA	NA	TRBJ1-5	14	TRBV5-5	TGTGCCAGCACCCCGACAGTGGCGGGGCAGCCCCAGCATTTT	CASTPTVAGQPQHF
NA	NA	TRBJ1-5	15	TRBV28	TGTGCCAGCAGTCTCCTCGAGAAAGGCAATCAGCCCCAGCATTTT	CASSLLEKGNQPQHF
NA	NA	TRBJ2-5	15	TRBV4-3	TGCGCCAGCAGCCGCGGCGTGGGGGGGCGAGAGACCCAGTACTTC	CASSRGVGGRETQYF
NA	large	TRBJ1-2	14	TRBV7-9	TGTGCCAGCAGCCCTCAGCAGGCCAACTATGGCTACACCTTC	CASSPQQANYGYTF
NA	NA	TRBJ2-7	13	TRBV7-6	TGTGCCAGCAGCCCAAGGACAGCTTACGAGCAGTACTTC	CASSPRTAYEQYF
NA	few	TRBJ1-1	12	TRBV29-1	TGCAGCGTTGCCCACATTAACACTGAAGCTTTCTTT	CSVAHINTEAFF
NA	hyperexpanded	TRBJ1-4	13	TRBV27	TGTGCCAGCAGTCTACAGGGTCGTGAAAAACTGTTTTTT	CASSLQGREKLFF
NA	NA	TRBJ1-5	12	TRBV10-3	TGTGCCGTACAACAGGAGAATCAGCCCCAGCATTTT	CAVQQENQPQHF
NA	NA	TRBJ2-3	15	TRBV12-5	TGTGCTAGTGGTTTGGTATTTTCCGGCACAGATACGCAGTATTTT	CASGLVFSGTDTQYF
NA	few	TRBJ2-7	14	TRBV5-1	TGCGCCAGCAGCTTGGCGACAGCCTCCTACGAGCAGTACTTC	CASSLATASYEQYF
NA	NA	TRBJ2-7	13	TRBV5-6	TGTGCCAGCAGCCGGACAGTTCGGGACGAGCAGTACTTC	CASSRTVRDEQYF
NA	NA	TRBJ2-7	13	TRBV30	TGTGCCTGGAGTGTACGGGGTTTGGGGGAGCAGTACTTC	CAWSVRGLGEQYF
TRBD2	NA	TRBJ2-7	19	TRBV4-1	TGCGCCAGCAGCCAAGAGGGACTAGCGGGGGGCGGCAGCTCCTACGAGCAGTACTTC	CASSQEGLAGGGSSYEQYF